This T cell receptor beta chain was obtained from a study of cytomegalovirus exposure and HLA in healthy donors. Study in general: In an earlier analysis, around 120 million unique TCR beta sequences were found from about 179 million T cells.

Germline lookup yields CDR1 SNHLY and CDR2 FYNNEI. CDR3 size: 14 residues. The V gene end was trimmed by 4 bases and the J gene end by 5 bases; junction bases not matched to a gene: 6. Researchers ran the PCR with 60 Vbeta and 13 Jbeta primers. In the authors' workflow: In a later analysis, around 10 million of 60 million to 80 million unique beta chains occurred in at least two donors. The repertoire was sequenced with immunoSEQ multiplex PCR; TCRdb's copy has only in-frame clones and lacks some. The D gene and trimming were derived from the DNA, and the V and J assignments and clone size from that table. This sample has some 120,000 clones; over 60% occur once, and the top ten carry about 12%. Remarks on this clone: Its specificity is unknown.

Study-wide results and caveats: After further analysis at a later stage, 15,000 to 20,000 TCR beta sequences were associated with HLA alleles at 0.05 false discovery rate. Sequencing probably produced one cluster of sequence variants that were highly shared.

V usage is TRBV2 and J usage is TRBJ2-7, with 9 bases lining up with TRBD1. The material sequenced was PBMCs. The clonotype originates from an older woman in good health and CMV-seropositive. The CDR3 loop reads CASSAGTGNHEQYF. CDR3 coding DNA: TGTGCCAGCAGTGCAGGGACAGGGAACCACGAGCAGTACTTC.